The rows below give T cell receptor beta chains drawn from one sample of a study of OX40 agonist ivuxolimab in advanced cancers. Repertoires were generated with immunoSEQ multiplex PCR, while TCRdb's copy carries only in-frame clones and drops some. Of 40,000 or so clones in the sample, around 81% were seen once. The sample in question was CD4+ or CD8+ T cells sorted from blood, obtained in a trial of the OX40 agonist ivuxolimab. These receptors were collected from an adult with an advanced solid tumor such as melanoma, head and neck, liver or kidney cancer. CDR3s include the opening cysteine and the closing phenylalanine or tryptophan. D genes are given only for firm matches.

CASSGRMRQETQYF	TRBV11-2	TRBJ2-5	-
CASTSVGEQYF	TRBV25-1	TRBJ2-7	-
CASRPSSNYNEQFF	TRBV6-6	TRBJ2-1	-
CASSTPGGRNEQFF	TRBV19	TRBJ2-1	TRBD2
CASSLAGRFYEQYF	TRBV7-9	TRBJ2-7	-
CASSQDRSGGNSYNEQFF	TRBV4-2	TRBJ2-1	TRBD2
CASSLGTSGGEQYF	TRBV4-1	TRBJ2-7	TRBD2
CASSLGQGSSGNTIYF	TRBV7-6	TRBJ1-3	-
CSVGAGLRQPQHF	TRBV29-1	TRBJ1-5	-
CASRTGRNTGELFF	TRBV11-2	TRBJ2-2	-
CASSRGGGQGYEQYF	TRBV5-1	TRBJ2-7	-